This T cell receptor beta chain was found in a study of T cells in Graves' hyperthyroidism and ophthalmopathy. This clonotype was detected many times. The germline V gene encodes CDR1 SGHRS and CDR2 YFSETQ. V was shortened by 4 bases and J by 1 base, with 11 bases between the two germline ends. The CDR3 consists of 15 residues. Template material for amplifying TCR beta CDR3 regions consisted of RNA transcripts. HTBI primers were used for first-round RT-PCR of the TCR CDR3. One entry per CDR3 protein, called by TCRdb with MiXCR from the multiplex PCR reads. This sample has about 400,000 distinct CDR3 sequences; 13% to 15% occur once, and the top ten carry roughly a fifth.

The rearrangement joins TRBV5-1 to TRBJ1-4, with D perhaps matching TRBD1 (5 bases). The specimen sequenced was blood. This TCR was sampled from an older woman with Graves' ophthalmopathy. DNA of the CDR3: TGCGCCAGCAGCGCCACAGGTGGAACTAATGAAAAACTGTTTTTT. Amino acid sequence: CASSATGGTNEKLFF. The full variable domain, with the rest looked up from reference TRBV5-1 and TRBJ1-4, is KAGVTQTPRYLIKTRGQQVTLSCSPISGHRSVSWYQQTPGQGLQFLFEYFSETQRNKGNFPGRFSGRQFSNSRSEMNVSTLELGDSALYLCASSATGGTNEKLFFGSGTQLSVL.